This T cell receptor (beta chain) was profiled in a study of OX40 agonist ivuxolimab in advanced cancers. Generated by immunoSEQ multiplex PCR, the TCRdb table keeps only in-frame clones and is missing some. Of some 70,000 clones in the sample, 91% are singletons; the top ten hold around 2.3%. Source: CD4+ or CD8+ T cells sorted from blood, taken in a trial of the OX40 agonist ivuxolimab. This receptor was obtained from an adult with an advanced solid tumor such as melanoma, head and neck, liver or kidney cancer.

The CDR3 protein is CACKKGVDTDTQYF. CDR3 sequence (DNA): TGTGCCTGCAAAAAGGGGGTGGACACAGATACGCAGTATTTT. This chain uses TRBV30 with TRBJ2-3; D possibly corresponds to TRBD1 (6 bases). The CDR3 totals 14 residues. The germline CDR1 and CDR2 sequences are GTSNPN and SVGIG (reference sequence). V was clipped by 6 bases and J by 2 bases, with 15 bases between them.